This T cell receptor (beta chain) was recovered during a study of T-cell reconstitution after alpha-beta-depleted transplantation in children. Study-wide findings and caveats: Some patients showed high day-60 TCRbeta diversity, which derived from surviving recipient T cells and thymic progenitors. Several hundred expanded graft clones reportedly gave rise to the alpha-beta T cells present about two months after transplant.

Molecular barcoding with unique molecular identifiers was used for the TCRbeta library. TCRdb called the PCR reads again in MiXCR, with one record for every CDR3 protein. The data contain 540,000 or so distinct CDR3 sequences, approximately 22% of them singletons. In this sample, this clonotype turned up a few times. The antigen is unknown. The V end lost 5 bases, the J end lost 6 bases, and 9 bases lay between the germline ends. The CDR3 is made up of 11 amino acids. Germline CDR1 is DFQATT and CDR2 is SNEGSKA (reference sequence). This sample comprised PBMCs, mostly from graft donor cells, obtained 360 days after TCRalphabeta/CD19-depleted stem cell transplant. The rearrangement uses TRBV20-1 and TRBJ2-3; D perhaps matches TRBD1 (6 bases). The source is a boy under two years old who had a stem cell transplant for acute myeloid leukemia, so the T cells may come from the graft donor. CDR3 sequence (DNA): TGCAGTGCTCTGCAGGGGGATACGCAGTATTTT. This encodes CSALQGDTQYF.